Listed below are T cell receptor beta chains from one sample, sequenced in a study of blood T cell repertoires in COVID-19. Repertoires were generated with immunoSEQ multiplex PCR, while TCRdb's copy carries only in-frame clones and drops some. The data show roughly 70,000 clones, 73% seen once. Sequencing was carried out using peripheral blood. The receptors shown here come from a man between 60 and 75 years old with acute or convalescent COVID-19. The conserved cysteine and the conserved F or W are not part of the CDR3 here. Not all rows give a size; the values are once, few, many and, for expanded clones, a class.

CDR3aa: SASPKRETQY
j_gene: TRBJ2-5
abundance: -
v_gene: TRBV20-1

CDR3aa: ASSLAPTGNYGYT
j_gene: TRBJ1-2
abundance: once
v_gene: TRBV5-1

CDR3aa: ASSITAGREAF
j_gene: TRBJ1-1
abundance: -
v_gene: TRBV19

CDR3aa: ASTFAGTTDTQY
j_gene: TRBJ2-3
abundance: few
v_gene: TRBV7-9

CDR3aa: ASSYLSGELF
j_gene: TRBJ2-2
abundance: -
v_gene: TRBV6-5

CDR3aa: ASSESGGRGYGYT
j_gene: TRBJ1-2
abundance: -
v_gene: TRBV10-2

CDR3aa: ASSQDSASGTYEQY
j_gene: TRBJ2-7
abundance: few
v_gene: TRBV4-2

CDR3aa: ASSLKGSGYQETQY
j_gene: TRBJ2-5
abundance: medium-sized
v_gene: TRBV5-1

CDR3aa: ASPPGLAGAPWSEKNYEQY
j_gene: TRBJ2-7
abundance: few
v_gene: TRBV21-1

CDR3aa: ASSEYRYRGAV
j_gene: TRBJ2-2
abundance: -
v_gene: TRBV25-1

CDR3aa: ASGRSGELF
j_gene: TRBJ2-2
abundance: -
v_gene: TRBV10-1

CDR3aa: ASTTGGSTDTQY
j_gene: TRBJ2-3
abundance: -
v_gene: TRBV19

CDR3aa: ATSDPGTGVTGELF
j_gene: TRBJ2-2
abundance: -
v_gene: TRBV24-1

CDR3aa: ASSLVAGVLQETQY
j_gene: TRBJ2-5
abundance: -
v_gene: TRBV13

CDR3aa: ASRRQGNQPQH
j_gene: TRBJ1-5
abundance: -
v_gene: TRBV12-3/TRBV12-4

CDR3aa: ASSLERGGTDTQY
j_gene: TRBJ2-3
abundance: -
v_gene: TRBV11-2

CDR3aa: ASSLTGSYNEQF
j_gene: TRBJ2-1
abundance: -
v_gene: TRBV9

CDR3aa: ASSIVIEREEETQY
j_gene: TRBJ2-5
abundance: few
v_gene: TRBV19

CDR3aa: ASSQENREDTQY
j_gene: TRBJ2-3
abundance: -
v_gene: TRBV3-1/TRBV3-2

CDR3aa: ASSSSGTGVYGYT
j_gene: TRBJ1-2
abundance: few
v_gene: TRBV7-9

CDR3aa: ASSPGTGDEQF
j_gene: TRBJ2-1
abundance: -
v_gene: TRBV19

CDR3aa: ASSGGDRSQETQY
j_gene: TRBJ2-5
abundance: -
v_gene: TRBV2

CDR3aa: AISDTGGTGEQF
j_gene: TRBJ2-1
abundance: -
v_gene: TRBV10-3

CDR3aa: AYRLFSGNTIY
j_gene: TRBJ1-3
abundance: -
v_gene: TRBV30

CDR3aa: ASSLERDREGLGYT
j_gene: TRBJ1-2
abundance: -
v_gene: TRBV28

CDR3aa: ASSRSGRYEQY
j_gene: TRBJ2-7
abundance: -
v_gene: TRBV18

CDR3aa: ASSPGQGAATEAF
j_gene: TRBJ1-1
abundance: -
v_gene: TRBV28

CDR3aa: ASSLADWTGKF
j_gene: TRBJ2-1
abundance: -
v_gene: TRBV5-1

CDR3aa: ASSYSGSTYNEQF
j_gene: TRBJ2-1
abundance: -
v_gene: TRBV7-3

CDR3aa: ASSIEMNTEAF
j_gene: TRBJ1-1
abundance: -
v_gene: TRBV11-3